This TCR beta chain derives from a study of shared clonotypes between healthy human individuals. Study-level points and caveats: The authors sampled blood alone, and tissue repertoires likely differ.

The method was immunoSEQ multiplex PCR; TCRdb's version includes in-frame clones alone and lacks a portion of them. This sample carries 950,000 to 1,200,000 clones, 60% to 85% of them seen once, and the ten largest clones take approximately 0.95%. This clone has just one count. Its antigen is not identified. Germline lookup yields CDR1 SGHRS and CDR2 YFSETQ. The CDR3 runs 15 residues. Trimming stripped 2 bases from V and 4 bases from J, with 13 bases between. Sequencing input: memory CD4+ T cells from PBMCs. Subset given: CD45RA-negative fraction. The chain couples TRBV5-1 to TRBJ2-1, with D tentatively TRBD1 (6 bases). The receptor was derived from a young man in good health. Some clones in this sample may be carry-over from other donors' samples. The CDR3 coding sequence is TGCGCCAGCAGCTTAGGGGGAGAAGGTTACAATGAGCAGTTCTTC. It specifies CASSLGGEGYNEQFF.